The T cell receptor (beta chain) described here comes from a study of OX40 agonist ivuxolimab in advanced cancers. Background on the study: The diagnoses of dose-escalation patients were hepatocellular carcinoma, melanoma, renal cell or head and neck cancer.

This CDR3 contains 13 residues. Looked up from germline, CDR1 is SGDLS and CDR2 is YYNGEE. The V end was cut by 0 bases, the J end by 10 bases, with 14 bases between. Blood was sampled at baseline, cycle 4 day 1, and cycle 7 day 1. The study, taken as a whole, reports: At doses 0.1 to 3.0 mg/kg, CD4+ and CD8+ clones expanded. The mean number of expanded clones was higher in CD8+ T cells than in CD4+.

As to this clone: Its antigen is as yet unknown.

The method was immunoSEQ multiplex PCR; TCRdb's version includes in-frame clones alone and lacks a portion of them. The repertoire holds about 58,000 clones, around 86% seen once, with less than 3.5% in the top ten. V gene TRBV9 combines with J gene TRBJ2-7, with D possibly TRBD2 on 5 matching bases. The TCR sequence derives from an adult with an advanced solid tumor such as melanoma, head and neck, liver or kidney cancer. The source material was CD4+ or CD8+ T cells sorted from blood, sampled in a trial of the OX40 agonist ivuxolimab. The CDR3 nucleotides read TGTGCCAGCAGCGTAGATCAGGAGGATTCCCAGTACTTC. Translated: CASSVDQEDSQYF.